These 5 T cell receptor beta chains originate from one sample sequenced in a study of response to subunit inactivated influenza vaccine. TCRdb itself ran the RT-PCR reads through MiXCR, one entry per CDR3 protein. The table lists around 850,000 distinct CDR3 sequences, about 18% of them singletons. The sample in question was PBMCs from blood, obtained 5 days after vaccination. The source is a man aged 50 or older who received an inactivated influenza vaccine.

V usage is TRBV24-1 and J usage is TRBJ2-2; D gene uncertain. V lost 0 bases, J lost 0 bases, and 7 bases lay in between. CDR1 KGHDR and CDR2 SFDVKD come from the germline V gene. CDR3 length equals 16 residues. CDR3 sequence (DNA): TGTGCCACCAGTGATTTGAGAGGCGCGAACACCGGGGAGCTGTTTTTT. Its protein product is CATSDLRGANTGELFF.

V gene TRBV12-3 or TRBV12-4 combines with J gene TRBJ2-7, with a tentative D call TRBD1 (6 bases). Trimming pared 5 bases from V and 0 bases from J, leaving 14 bases between. The CDR3 consists of 15 residues. CDR3 amino acids: CASSKNRASSYEQYF. The CDR3 nucleotides read TGTGCCAGCAGTAAAAACAGGGCGAGCTCCTACGAGCAGTACTTC.

In its sample, this clonotype was seen a few times. V is TRBV10-1 and J is TRBJ1-1; D is possibly TRBD1 (5 bases). The CDR3 totals 14 residues. Trimming removed 8 bases at V and 3 bases at J, with 16 bases between. CDR1 is WNHNN and CDR2 is SYGVQD in the germline V gene (reference sequence). The CDR3 bases are TGCGCCAGCGCCGCTGGGGCCGTCGACACTGAAGCTTTCTTT. Residues: CASAAGAVDTEAFF.

CDR3 sequence: CSARTPGSNQPQHF. The CDR3 DNA follows: TGCAGTGCTAGAACCCCGGGTAGCAATCAGCCCCAGCATTTT. The genes are TRBV20-1 and TRBJ1-5; D remains unclear. V lost 2 bases and J 0 bases, leaving 8 bases between the germline ends. The CDR3 has 14 residues. Germline-derived CDR1 and CDR2 are DFQATT and SNEGSKA (reference sequence).

This clonotype was seen repeatedly, ten times or more. The J gene is TRBJ2-7, the V gene TRBV7-2, with D possibly being TRBD2 (5 bases). Germline values: CDR1 SGHTA, CDR2 FQGNSA. This CDR3 is built from 15 residues. The V and J ends lost 1 base and 1 base respectively, with 11 bases between them. As DNA, the CDR3 is TGTGCCAGCAGCTTAGACGGGGTACAATCCTACGAGCAGTACTTC. Residues: CASSLDGVQSYEQYF.